Given below is one TCR beta chain in context. The ends were cut back, 3 bases at V and 3 bases at J, with 6 bases in the middle. The CDR3 length is 12 residues. Germline V gene data show CDR1 as KGHSH and CDR2 as LQKENI. The data stem from a study of blood T cell repertoires in COVID-19. Libraries were prepared by immunoSEQ multiplex PCR; TCRdb keeps only in-frame clonotypes and omits some of them. This table has 140,000 to 150,000 clones, 88% appearing once. The TCR originated in a human donor with COVID-19, enrolled during active disease. The donor label of this sample is uncertain. This chain uses TRBV18 with TRBJ2-7; D unclear. The sample was peripheral blood. CDR3 residues: CASSPHNYEQYF. CDR3 coding DNA: TGTGCCAGCTCACCCCACAACTACGAGCAGTACTTC.